This TCR beta chain was identified in a study of blood T cell repertoires in COVID-19. The CDR3 extends over 13 amino acids. V gave up 0 bases and J gave up 12 bases, with 12 bases separating them. Germline V CDR1 and CDR2: SGHDT, YYEEEE. Generated by immunoSEQ multiplex PCR, the TCRdb table keeps only in-frame clones and is missing some. The sample contains approximately 150,000 clones, about four fifths of which appear only once. The receptor's source is a man between 60 and 75 years old with acute or convalescent COVID-19. The chain employs TRBV5-6 and TRBJ1-4, with D possibly TRBD1 on 5 matching bases. Sequenced sample: peripheral blood. Here the CDR3 DNA reads TGTGCCAGCAGCTTGGGGTCCTGGGGCCAACTGTTTTTT. Its protein is CASSLGSWGQLFF.